Presented here are 5 T cell receptor beta chains from one specimen sequenced in a study of vaccination effects on CD4 cells after COVID-19. Antigens for these TCRs are unknown. Sequenced by immunoSEQ multiplex PCR; TCRdb stores in-frame clones only, minus some. Among 70,000 or so clones listed, 78% were seen once. With the ViraFEST assay, the study expanded antigen-specific CD4+ T cells using viral peptide pools, then sequenced them. When around nine days of culture had elapsed, CD4+ T cells were isolated. The study found no prior SARS-CoV-2 infection in the vaccine recipients, who tested negative for nucleocapsid antibodies. The sequenced sample was CD4+ T cells from PBMCs cultured with SARS-CoV-2 spike peptides, obtained before COVID-19 vaccination. These receptors all stem from a human donor who received a COVID-19 vaccine.

The rearrangement joins TRBV10-3 to TRBJ1-1; no clear D. V lost 0 bases and J 5 bases, leaving 7 bases between the germline ends. Germline loops: CDR1 ENHRY, CDR2 SYGVKD. CDR3 length equals 13 residues. The CDR3 nucleotides are TGTGCCATCAGTGAGTCGATCGATACTGAAGCTTTCTTT. It translates to CAISESIDTEAFF.

The rearrangement links TRBV7-3 to TRBJ2-1, with D hard to call. Germline CDR1 SGHTA, CDR2 FQGTGA. The CDR3 consists of 12 residues. Trimming removed 3 bases from V and 9 bases from J, with 9 bases in between. CDR3 amino acids: CASSFQFGEQFF. CDR3 nucleotides: TGTGCCAGCAGCTTCCAATTCGGTGAGCAGTTCTTC.

The chain combines TRBV7-3 with TRBJ2-5, with 8 positions matching TRBD1. Germline loops: CDR1 SGHTA, CDR2 FQGTGA. V shed 1 base and J 3 bases; nucleotides not matched to a gene: 10. The CDR3 spans 17 residues. The CDR3 bases are TGTGCCAGCAGCTTAAGAGGCCGAGACAGGGGAAAAGAGACCCAGTACTTC. Protein sequence: CASSLRGRDRGKETQYF. Full variable domain (missing parts from reference TRBV7-3 and TRBJ2-5): GAGVSQTPSNKVTEKGKYVELRCDPISGHTALYWYRQSLGQGPEFLIYFQGTGAADDSGLPNDRFFAVRPEGSVSTLKIQRTERGDSAVYLCASSLRGRDRGKETQYFGPGTRLLVL.

This sequence joins TRBV11-2 and TRBJ1-2, with TRBD1 as a possible D gene (5 bases). The CDR3 contains 17 residues. With 3 bases removed from V and 8 bases from J, the gap between germline ends came to 25 bases. CDR1 SGHAT and CDR2 FQNNGV come from the germline V gene. The DNA for the CDR3 is TGTGCCAGCAGCTTTTTTTCGTGGGCAGGGCGGTTCTACGGCTACACCTTC. Protein: CASSFFSWAGRFYGYTF. The full variable domain, rest sourced from reference TRBV11-2 and TRBJ1-2, is EAGVAQSPRYKIIEKRQSVAFWCNPISGHATLYWYQQILGQGPKLLIQFQNNGVVDDSQLPKDRFSAERLKGVDSTLKIQPAKLEDSAVYLCASSFFSWAGRFYGYTFGSGTRLTVV.

V gene TRBV7-2 combines with J gene TRBJ1-1; D is uncertain. The V gene's germline CDR1 is SGHTA and CDR2 FQGNSA. The CDR3 runs 15 residues. Trimming left V 1 base short and J 0 bases short, with 9 bases between. The CDR3 bases are TGTGCCAGCAGCTTAGACGGGCAAATGAACACTGAAGCTTTCTTT. This encodes CASSLDGQMNTEAFF. Drawing the rest from reference TRBV7-2 and TRBJ1-1, the complete variable domain is GAGVSQSPSNKVTEKGKDVELRCDPISGHTALYWYRQSLGQGLEFLIYFQGNSAPDKSGLPSDRFSAERTGGSVSTLTIQRTQQEDSAVYLCASSLDGQMNTEAFFGQGTRLTVV.